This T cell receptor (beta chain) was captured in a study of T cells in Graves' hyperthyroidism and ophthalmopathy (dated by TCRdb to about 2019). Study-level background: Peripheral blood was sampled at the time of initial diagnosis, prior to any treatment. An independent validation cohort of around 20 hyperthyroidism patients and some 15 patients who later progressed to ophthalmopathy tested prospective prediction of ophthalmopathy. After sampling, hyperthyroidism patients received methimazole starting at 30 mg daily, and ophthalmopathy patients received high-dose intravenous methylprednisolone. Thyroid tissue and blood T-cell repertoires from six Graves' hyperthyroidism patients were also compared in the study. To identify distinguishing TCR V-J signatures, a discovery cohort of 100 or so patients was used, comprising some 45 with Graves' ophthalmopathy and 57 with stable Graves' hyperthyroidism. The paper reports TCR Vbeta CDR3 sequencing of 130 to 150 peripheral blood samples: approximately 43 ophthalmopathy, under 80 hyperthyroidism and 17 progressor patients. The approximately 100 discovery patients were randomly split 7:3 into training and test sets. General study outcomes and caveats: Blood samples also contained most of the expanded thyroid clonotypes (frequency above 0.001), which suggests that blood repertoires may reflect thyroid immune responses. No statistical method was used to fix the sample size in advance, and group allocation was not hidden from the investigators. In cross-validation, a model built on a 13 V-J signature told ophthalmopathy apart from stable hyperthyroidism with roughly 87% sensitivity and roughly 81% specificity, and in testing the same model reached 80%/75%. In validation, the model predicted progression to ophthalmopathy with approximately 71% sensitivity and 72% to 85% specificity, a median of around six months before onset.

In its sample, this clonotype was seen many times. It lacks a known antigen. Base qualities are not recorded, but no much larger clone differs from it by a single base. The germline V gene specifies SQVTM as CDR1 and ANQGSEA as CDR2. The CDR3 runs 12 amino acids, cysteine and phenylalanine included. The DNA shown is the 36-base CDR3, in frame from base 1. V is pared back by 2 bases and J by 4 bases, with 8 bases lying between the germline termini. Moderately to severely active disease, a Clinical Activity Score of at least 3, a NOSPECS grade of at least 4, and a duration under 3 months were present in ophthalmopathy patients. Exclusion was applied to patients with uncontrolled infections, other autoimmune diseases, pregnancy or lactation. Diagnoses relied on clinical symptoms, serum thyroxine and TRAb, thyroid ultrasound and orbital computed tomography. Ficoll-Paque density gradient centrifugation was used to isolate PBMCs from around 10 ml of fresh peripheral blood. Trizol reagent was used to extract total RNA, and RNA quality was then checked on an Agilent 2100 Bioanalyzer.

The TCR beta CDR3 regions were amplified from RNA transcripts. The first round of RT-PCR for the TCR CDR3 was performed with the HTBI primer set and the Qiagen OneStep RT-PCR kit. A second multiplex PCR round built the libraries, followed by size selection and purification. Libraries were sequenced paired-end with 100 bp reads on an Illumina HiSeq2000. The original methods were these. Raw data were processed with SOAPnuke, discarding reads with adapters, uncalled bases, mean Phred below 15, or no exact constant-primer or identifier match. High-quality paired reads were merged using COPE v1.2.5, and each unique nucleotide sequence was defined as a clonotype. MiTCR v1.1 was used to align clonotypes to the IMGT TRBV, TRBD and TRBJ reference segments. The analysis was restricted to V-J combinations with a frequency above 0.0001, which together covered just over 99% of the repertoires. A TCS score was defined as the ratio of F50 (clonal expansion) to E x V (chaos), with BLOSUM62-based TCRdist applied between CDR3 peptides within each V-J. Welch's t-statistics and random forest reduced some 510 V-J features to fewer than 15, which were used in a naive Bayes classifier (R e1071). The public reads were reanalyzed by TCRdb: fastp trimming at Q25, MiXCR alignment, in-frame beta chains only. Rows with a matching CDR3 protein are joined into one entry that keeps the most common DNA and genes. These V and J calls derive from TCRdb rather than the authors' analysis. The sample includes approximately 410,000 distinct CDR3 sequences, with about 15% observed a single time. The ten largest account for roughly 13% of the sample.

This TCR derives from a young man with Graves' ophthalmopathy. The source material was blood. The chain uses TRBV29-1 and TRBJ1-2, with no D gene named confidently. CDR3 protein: CSVEKSSYGYTF. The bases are TGCAGCGTTGAAAAGTCGTCCTATGGCTACACCTTC.